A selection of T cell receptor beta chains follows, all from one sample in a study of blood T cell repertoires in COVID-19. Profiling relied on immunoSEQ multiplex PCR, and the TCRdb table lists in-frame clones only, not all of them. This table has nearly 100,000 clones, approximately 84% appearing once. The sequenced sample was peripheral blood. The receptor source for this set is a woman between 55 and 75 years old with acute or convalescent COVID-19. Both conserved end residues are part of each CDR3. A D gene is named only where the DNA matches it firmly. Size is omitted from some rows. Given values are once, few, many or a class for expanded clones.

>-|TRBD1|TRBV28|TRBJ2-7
CASSRKGQGDYEQYF
TGTGCCAGCAGTCGCAAGGGACAGGGGGACTACGAGCAGTACTTC
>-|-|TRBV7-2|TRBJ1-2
CASSSETGSYGYTF
TGTGCCAGCAGCTCTGAGACAGGTTCCTATGGCTACACCTTC
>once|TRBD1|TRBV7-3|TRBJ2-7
CASSLPGGRERDEQYF
TGTGCCAGCAGCTTACCAGGGGGAAGGGAACGGGACGAGCAGTACTTC
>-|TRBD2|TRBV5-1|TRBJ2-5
CASSLEVAGGLETQYF
TGCGCCAGCAGCTTGGAGGTAGCGGGGGGGCTCGAGACCCAGTACTTC
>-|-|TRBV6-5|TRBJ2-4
CASSHRRDSGIQYF
TGTGCCAGCTCCCATAGACGGGATAGTGGCATTCAGTACTTC
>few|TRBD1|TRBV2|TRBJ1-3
CASCRQGLSGNTIYF
TGTGCCAGCTGCCGACAGGGGCTCTCTGGAAACACCATATATTTT
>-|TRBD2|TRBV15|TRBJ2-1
CATRGTGTSGGIVHNEQFF
TGTGCCACCAGGGGTACCGGGACTAGCGGGGGGATTGTACACAATGAGCAGTTCTTC
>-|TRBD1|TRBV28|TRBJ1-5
CASRQPGQVTQPQHF
TGTGCCAGCAGGCAACCGGGACAGGTAACGCAGCCCCAGCATTTT
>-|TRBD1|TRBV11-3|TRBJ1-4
CASSLGTGVPGAEKLFF
TGTGCCAGCAGCTTAGGGACAGGGGTCCCCGGAGCTGAAAAACTGTTTTTT
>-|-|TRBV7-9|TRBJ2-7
CASSSQDWGSSYEQYF
TGTGCCAGCAGCTCACAGGATTGGGGAAGCTCCTACGAGCAGTACTTC
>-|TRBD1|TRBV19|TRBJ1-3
CASSLDRGLTRNTIYF
TGTGCCAGTAGTCTGGACAGGGGGTTGACGAGAAACACCATATATTTT
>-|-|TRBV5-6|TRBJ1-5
CASTRGDSVRPQHF
TGTGCCAGCACCCGAGGCGACAGTGTTCGGCCCCAGCATTTT
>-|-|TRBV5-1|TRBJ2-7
CASKSTTGSNEQYF
TGCGCCAGCAAAAGTACGACAGGTAGCAACGAGCAGTACTTC
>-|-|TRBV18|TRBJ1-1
CASSPGSSGMNTEAFF
TGTGCCAGCTCACCTGGCTCGTCCGGGATGAACACTGAAGCTTTCTTT
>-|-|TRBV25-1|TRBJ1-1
CASSRLEGVNTEAFF
TGTGCCAGCAGCCGATTGGAGGGAGTGAACACTGAAGCTTTCTTT
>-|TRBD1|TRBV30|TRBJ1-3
CAWSRGQGIDGNTIYF
TGTGCCTGGAGTCGAGGACAGGGTATCGACGGAAACACCATATATTTT
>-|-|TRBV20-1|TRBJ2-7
CSASRGGYEQYF
TGCAGTGCTAGTCGAGGGGGCTACGAGCAGTACTTC
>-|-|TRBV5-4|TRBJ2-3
CASSSGGGLTDTQYF
TGTGCCAGCAGCTCCGGCGGGGGCCTCACAGATACGCAGTATTTT
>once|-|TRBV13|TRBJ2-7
CASSFRSGKQYF
TGTGCCAGCAGCTTTCGTTCAGGGAAACAGTACTTC
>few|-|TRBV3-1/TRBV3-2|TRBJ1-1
CASSLRGGTEAFF
TGTGCCAGCAGCCTAAGGGGAGGGACGGAAGCTTTCTTT
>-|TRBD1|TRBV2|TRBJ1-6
CASSPTGGRSPLHF
TGTGCCAGCAGTCCAACAGGGGGCAGGTCACCCCTCCACTTT
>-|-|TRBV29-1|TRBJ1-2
CSVESSVGGYTF
TGCAGCGTTGAATCCAGTGTTGGTGGCTACACCTTC
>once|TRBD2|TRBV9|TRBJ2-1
CASSAGTSGDNEQFF
TGTGCCAGCAGCGCAGGGACTAGCGGGGATAATGAGCAGTTCTTC
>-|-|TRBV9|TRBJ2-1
CASGQSGSSYNEQFF
TGTGCCAGCGGACAGTCCGGTTCGTCCTACAATGAGCAGTTCTTC
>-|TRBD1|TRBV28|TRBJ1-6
CASRGTGGGSPLHF
TGTGCCAGCAGGGGGACAGGGGGCGGTTCACCCCTCCACTTT
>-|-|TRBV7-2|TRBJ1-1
CASSSTMNTEAFF
TGTGCCAGCAGCTCCACTATGAACACTGAAGCTTTCTTT
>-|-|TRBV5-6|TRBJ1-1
CASSFLTEAFF
TGTGCCAGCAGCTTTCTAACTGAAGCTTTCTTT
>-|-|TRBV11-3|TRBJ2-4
CASSPRAPRDIQYF
TGTGCCAGCAGCCCACGGGCCCCGAGGGACATTCAGTACTTC
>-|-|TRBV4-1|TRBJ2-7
CASSQDWRRRSSYEQYF
TGCGCCAGCAGCCAAGATTGGCGCCGGAGGAGCTCCTACGAGCAGTACTTC
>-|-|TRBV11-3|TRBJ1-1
CASSRGAGSIPEAFF
TGTGCCAGCTCCCGGGGGGCAGGGTCTATCCCTGAAGCTTTCTTT
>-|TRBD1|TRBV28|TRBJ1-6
CASSLGQDNSPLHF
TGTGCCAGCAGTTTAGGACAGGATAATTCACCCCTCCACTTT
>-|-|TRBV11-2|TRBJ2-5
CASSWTVEETQYF
TGTGCCAGCAGCTGGACAGTGGAAGAGACCCAGTACTTC
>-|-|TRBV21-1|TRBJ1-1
CASSKAEVQVWGTEAFF
TGTGCCAGCAGCAAAGCGGAAGTACAGGTATGGGGCACTGAAGCTTTCTTT
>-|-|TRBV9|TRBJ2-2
CASSLRSGFTGELFF
TGTGCCAGCAGCCTCCGGTCGGGGTTCACCGGGGAGCTGTTTTTT
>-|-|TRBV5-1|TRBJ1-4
CASSLGASTNEKLFF
TGCGCCAGCAGCTTGGGGGCCTCAACTAATGAAAAACTGTTTTTT
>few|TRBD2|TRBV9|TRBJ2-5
CASSFSGLAGALTETQYF
TGTGCCAGCAGCTTCTCGGGACTAGCGGGGGCCTTGACGGAGACCCAGTACTTC
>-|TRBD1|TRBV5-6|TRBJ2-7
CASSFGTGGFEQYF
TGTGCCAGCAGCTTCGGGACAGGGGGCTTCGAGCAGTACTTC
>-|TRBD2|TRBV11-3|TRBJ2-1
CASSFELAGEQFF
TGTGCCAGCAGCTTTGAACTAGCGGGTGAGCAGTTCTTC
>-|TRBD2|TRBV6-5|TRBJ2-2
CASSRSGAITGELFF
TGTGCCAGCAGTCGCAGCGGGGCCATCACCGGGGAGCTGTTTTTT
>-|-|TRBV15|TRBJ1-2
CATSKTGNYGYTF
TGTGCCACCAGCAAAACAGGGAACTATGGCTACACCTTC
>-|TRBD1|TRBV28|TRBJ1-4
CASSKTGGGEKLFF
TGTGCCAGCAGTAAAACAGGGGGGGGTGAAAAACTGTTTTTT
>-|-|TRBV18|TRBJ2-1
CASSPPGLYNEQFF
TGTGCCAGCTCACCACCGGGACTTTACAATGAGCAGTTCTTC
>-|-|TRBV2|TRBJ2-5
CASTKRWETQYF
TGTGCCAGCACCAAACGGTGGGAGACCCAGTACTTC
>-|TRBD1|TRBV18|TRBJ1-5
CASSPTGGGQPQHF
TGTGCCAGCTCACCTACAGGGGGAGGGCAGCCCCAGCATTTT
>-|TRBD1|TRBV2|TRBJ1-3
CASSPDRASRNTIYF
TGTGCCAGCAGCCCAGACAGGGCGTCTCGAAACACCATATATTTT
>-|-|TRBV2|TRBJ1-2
CASSVSLERGYTF
TGTGCCAGCAGTGTGTCGCTCGAGAGGGGCTACACCTTC
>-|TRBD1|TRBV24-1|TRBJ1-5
CATSDRGQGNQPQHF
TGTGCCACCAGTGACCGCGGACAGGGCAATCAGCCCCAGCATTTT
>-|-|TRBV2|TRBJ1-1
CASSGTGFYTEAFF
TGTGCCAGCAGCGGTACAGGGTTTTACACTGAAGCTTTCTTT
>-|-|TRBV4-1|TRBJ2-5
CASSQRWSLQETQYF
TGCGCCAGCAGCCAGCGTTGGTCCCTCCAAGAGACCCAGTACTTC
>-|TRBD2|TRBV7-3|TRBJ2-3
CASSPTASGGADF
TGTGCCAGCAGCCCCACCGCTAGCGGGGGGGCCGATTTT
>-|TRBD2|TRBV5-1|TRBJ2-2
CASRFTSGGPMDTGELFF
TGCGCCAGCAGATTTACTAGCGGGGGGCCAATGGACACCGGGGAGCTGTTTTTT
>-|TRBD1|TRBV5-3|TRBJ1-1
CARSPEAGQGEATEAFF
TGTGCCAGAAGCCCAGAAGCCGGACAGGGCGAGGCCACTGAAGCTTTCTTT
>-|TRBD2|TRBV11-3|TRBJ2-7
CASSTGTSGGVGEQYF
TGTGCCAGCAGCACAGGCACTAGCGGGGGGGTAGGAGAGCAGTACTTC
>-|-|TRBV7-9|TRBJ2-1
CASSSGQNPNNEQFF
TGTGCCAGCAGCTCGGGACAAAACCCTAACAATGAGCAGTTCTTC
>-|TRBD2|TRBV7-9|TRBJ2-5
CASSLDGGARETQYF
TGTGCCAGCAGCTTAGACGGGGGGGCCAGGGAGACCCAGTACTTC
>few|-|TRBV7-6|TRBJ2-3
CASSYRGAPSTDTQYF
TGTGCCAGCAGCTACCGGGGGGCCCCTAGCACAGATACGCAGTATTTT
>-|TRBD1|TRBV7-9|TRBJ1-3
CASRGTGTSGNTIYF
TGTGCCAGCAGAGGGACAGGGACCTCTGGAAACACCATATATTTT